These 21 T cell receptor beta chains came from one sample sequenced in a study of blood T cell repertoires in COVID-19. Profiling relied on immunoSEQ multiplex PCR, and the TCRdb table lists in-frame clones only, not all of them. The sample has about 270,000 clones, 81% seen once. The specimen was peripheral blood. The receptors originated from a woman in her fifties or sixties with active or convalescent COVID-19.

The CDR3: CASSLNWFGGGPHNEQFF. In DNA form, the CDR3 reads TGTGCCAGCAGCTTAAATTGGTTCGGCGGGGGGCCCCACAATGAGCAGTTCTTC. The chain combines TRBV7-9 with TRBJ2-1; TRBD2 aligns across 8 bases. This CDR3 spans 18 amino acids. The germline V gene encodes CDR1 SEHNR and CDR2 FQNEAQ (reference sequence). The J segment lost 5 bases and the V segment lost 2 bases, leaving 14 bases of the junction unmatched.

Only one count was recorded for this clone. This chain links TRBV30 with TRBJ1-3; 8 bases align to TRBD1. The CDR3 totals 13 residues. With V trimmed by 4 bases and J by 8 bases, 7 bases remained unmatched. CDR1 is GTSNPN and CDR2 is SVGIG in the germline V gene (reference sequence). CDR3 region: CAWTRTGSDTIYF. The CDR3 bases are TGTGCCTGGACTCGGACAGGGTCGGACACCATATATTTT. The entire variable domain, with the rest obtained from reference TRBV30 and TRBJ1-3, is as follows: SQTIHQWPATLVQPVGSPLSLECTVEGTSNPNLYWYRQAAGRGLQLLFYSVGIGQISSEVPQNLSASRPQDRQFILSSKKLLLSDSGFYLCAWTRTGSDTIYFGEGSWLTVV.

The rearrangement joins TRBV19 to TRBJ1-1; the match to TRBD1 covers 12 bases. This CDR3 is built from 15 residues. J lost 5 bases, V lost 3 bases, and 4 bases had no gene match. Germline V gene data show CDR1 as LNHDA and CDR2 as SQIVND (reference sequence). CDR3 in amino acids: CASSMGQGARTEAFF. DNA for the CDR3: TGTGCCAGTAGTATGGGACAGGGGGCCCGAACTGAAGCTTTCTTT.

The rearrangement joins TRBV6-2 or TRBV6-3 to TRBJ1-1; D possibly corresponds to TRBD1 (6 bases). The length of the CDR3 is 17 residues. Trimming cost V 1 base and J 2 bases, with 17 bases left between them. CDR1 is MNHEY, CDR2 SVGEGT, per germline. The DNA for the CDR3 is TGTGCCAGCAGTTACTTGGCAGGGGAGAGCTACAACACTGAAGCTTTCTTT. Translating gives CASSYLAGESYNTEAFF.

This chain connects TRBV6-2 or TRBV6-3 to TRBJ1-6; weak D call: TRBD1 (5 bases). Germline V gene sequence: CDR1 MNHEY, CDR2 SVGEGT. CDR3 length equals 16 residues. V gave up 0 bases and J gave up 10 bases, with 16 bases separating them. The CDR3 spells CASSYSMLGTGSPLHF. CDR3 DNA sequence: TGTGCCAGCAGTTACTCGATGCTGGGGACTGGGTCACCCCTCCACTTT.

The chain carries TRBV2 and TRBJ1-2; 8 bases map to TRBD1. Germline V gene sequence: CDR1 SNHLY, CDR2 FYNNEI. The CDR3 covers 15 residues. The V segment lost 4 bases and the J segment 0 bases; nucleotides outside the gene matches: 4. The CDR3 is CASSGQGAPNYGYTF. CDR3 DNA sequence: TGTGCCAGCAGTGGGCAGGGGGCACCTAACTATGGCTACACCTTC. Looking up the rest from reference TRBV2 and TRBJ1-2 gives the full variable domain: EPEVTQTPSHQVTQMGQEVILRCVPISNHLYFYWYRQILGQKVEFLVSFYNNEISEKSEIFDDQFSVERPDGSNFTLKIRSTKLEDSAMYFCASSGQGAPNYGYTFGSGTRLTVV.

This rearrangement joins TRBV3-1 (or the pseudogene TRBV3-2) to TRBJ2-4; 10 bases fit TRBD2. J lost 4 bases, V lost 0 bases, and 9 bases had no gene match. Germline assignment: CDR1 LGHDT and CDR2 YNNKEL (reference sequence). The CDR3 runs 18 residues. CDR3 sequence: CASSQDLRSGGDKNIQYF. The CDR3 coding sequence is TGTGCCAGCAGCCAAGATCTGAGGAGCGGGGGGGATAAAAACATTCAGTACTTC.

This chain joins TRBV3-1 (or the pseudogene TRBV3-2) and TRBJ1-2; 8 bases match TRBD1. The CDR3 extends over 14 amino acids. V trimming: 4 bases; J trimming: 7 bases; junction bases outside the gene matches: 8. CDR1 is LGHDT, CDR2 YNNKEL, per germline (reference sequence). CDR3 in DNA: TGTGCCAGCAGCCTGTCGGACAGGGATAGTGGCTACACCTTC. The encoded protein is CASSLSDRDSGYTF.

Here the CDR3 reads CASRRDRSSSYNSPLHF. Here the CDR3 DNA reads TGTGCCAGTAGACGGGACAGGAGTAGCTCCTATAATTCACCCCTCCACTTT. V gene TRBV19 combines with J gene TRBJ1-6; the match to TRBD1 covers 8 bases. Germline values: CDR1 LNHDA, CDR2 SQIVND (reference sequence). The CDR3 sequence is 17 residues long. Unmatched junction bases numbered 7, after V lost 6 bases and J lost 0 bases.

This rearrangement joins TRBV10-3 to TRBJ1-5; weak D call: TRBD1 (5 bases). Trimming cost V 0 bases and J 2 bases, with 8 bases left between them. The germline gives CDR1 ENHRY, CDR2 SYGVKD. This CDR3 has 15 residues. The CDR3 is CAISESGDGNQPQHF. Written as DNA, the CDR3 is TGTGCCATCAGTGAGTCAGGGGATGGCAATCAGCCCCAGCATTTT.

The rearrangement joins TRBV27 to TRBJ2-3; 9 bases map to TRBD2. V dropped 8 bases and J dropped 2; count of bases not matched to a gene: 8. The CDR3 length is 15 residues. Germline CDR1 is MNHEY and CDR2 is SMNVEV (reference sequence). CDR3 nucleotides: TGTGCCAGCTGGGTGGCGGGGGGGGACACAGATACGCAGTATTTT. This codes for CASWVAGGDTDTQYF.

This chain links TRBV11-3 with TRBJ2-1; 8 positions match TRBD1. This CDR3 contains 16 residues. The V gene end was trimmed by 0 bases and the J gene end by 5 bases; junction bases not matched to a gene: 6. The germline gives CDR1 SGHNT, CDR2 YENEEA. The CDR3: CASSLDTGTGNNEQFF. CDR3 in DNA: TGTGCCAGCAGCTTAGATACCGGGACAGGAAACAATGAGCAGTTCTTC.

This chain links TRBV5-1 with TRBJ2-3; 8 bases fit TRBD1. In germline, CDR1 is SGHRS, CDR2 YFSETQ. The CDR3 consists of 16 residues. V shed 4 bases and J 5 bases; nucleotides not matched to a gene: 12. CDR3 nucleotide sequence: TGCGCCAGCAGCCCCTTGGCAGGGGGCTCTGGAGATACGCAGTATTTT. Translated, it gives CASSPLAGGSGDTQYF.

This chain joins TRBV19 and TRBJ1-6; D gene uncertain. CDR3 length: 14 residues. The V and J ends lost 9 bases and 0 bases respectively, with 9 bases between them. From germline, CDR1 is LNHDA and CDR2 SQIVND (reference sequence). The CDR3 spells CASTHNSYNSPLHF. The CDR3 DNA reads as TGTGCCAGCACTCATAACTCCTATAATTCACCCCTCCACTTT.

The genes are TRBV25-1 and TRBJ1-6, with D possibly TRBD1 on 5 matching bases. This CDR3 has 15 residues. Trimming took 7 bases from V and 6 from J, leaving 16 bases between them. The germline V gene encodes CDR1 MGHDK and CDR2 SYGVNS. CDR3 sequence (DNA): TGTGCCAGCAAAAGTTCGGGGGGATTTAATTCACCCCTCCACTTT. Amino acids: CASKSSGGFNSPLHF.

The chain links TRBV9 to TRBJ2-7, with D possibly matching TRBD1 (5 bases). CDR3 length: 16 residues. Germline V gene data show CDR1 as SGDLS and CDR2 as YYNGEE. V shed 0 bases and J shed 4 bases, with 17 bases lying between them. CDR3 in amino acids: CASSVEGQLGGYEQYF. The CDR3 DNA is TGTGCCAGCAGCGTAGAGGGGCAACTGGGCGGATACGAGCAGTACTTC. The whole variable domain, remainder taken from reference TRBV9 and TRBJ2-7, is DSGVTQTPKHLITATGQRVTLRCSPRSGDLSVYWYQQSLDQGLQFLIQYYNGEERAKGNILERFSAQQFPDLHSELNLSSLELGDSALYFCASSVEGQLGGYEQYFGPGTRLTVT.

This sequence joins TRBV6-6 and TRBJ1-5, with D possibly TRBD1 on 6 matching bases. V lost 4 bases to trimming and J lost 4 bases, with 8 bases between them. Looked up from germline, CDR1 is MNHNY and CDR2 is SVGAGI (reference sequence). The CDR3 has 13 amino acids. The CDR3 region is CASSFRGNQPQHF. DNA of the CDR3: TGTGCCAGCAGTTTCAGGGGAAATCAGCCCCAGCATTTT.

This chain connects TRBV5-6 to TRBJ1-2; tentatively, D is TRBD1 (5 bases). Trimming shortened V by 2 bases and J by 4 bases, and 12 bases separated the two germline ends. In germline, CDR1 is SGHDT, CDR2 YYEEEE. The CDR3 covers 14 residues. In nucleotides, the CDR3 is TGTGCCAGCAGCTTTTACGGGGGTGGCTATGGCTACACCTTC. Translation: CASSFYGGGYGYTF.

CDR3 sequence (DNA): TGTGCCAGCAGCCAAGATGGGTTGATAGCGGGGGGGCTTAAACGGATTTGCGAGCAGTACTTC. This sequence encodes CASSQDGLIAGGLKRICEQYF. The chain recombines TRBV4-2 with TRBJ2-7; 11 bases match TRBD2. The germline CDR1 and CDR2 sequences are LGHNA and YNFKEQ. There are 21 residues in the CDR3. Trimming cost V 0 bases and J 6 bases; bases outside gene matches: 22.

This sequence joins TRBV5-1 and TRBJ2-3, with TRBD2 matching over 8 bases. CDR3 length: 17 residues. Germline CDR1 and CDR2: SGHRS and YFSETQ. Trimming removed 2 bases from V and 4 bases from J; junction bases left unmatched: 12. The CDR3 sequence is CASSLPSGGPPSDTQYF. The DNA of the CDR3 is TGCGCCAGCAGCTTACCCTCGGGGGGGCCTCCCTCAGATACGCAGTATTTT. The whole variable domain, remainder taken from reference TRBV5-1 and TRBJ2-3, is KAGVTQTPRYLIKTRGQQVTLSCSPISGHRSVSWYQQTPGQGLQFLFEYFSETQRNKGNFPGRFSGRQFSNSRSEMNVSTLELGDSALYLCASSLPSGGPPSDTQYFGPGTRLTVL.

The V call is TRBV29-1, the J call TRBJ2-5; D possibly matches TRBD1 or TRBD2 (6 bases each). Germline V gives CDR1 SQVTM, CDR2 ANQGSEA. The CDR3 has 12 residues. V dropped 7 bases and J dropped 4 bases, with 13 bases sitting between them. Here the CDR3 DNA reads TGCAGCGGGGGGGCAACCCCAGAGACCCAGTACTTC. Amino acids: CSGGATPETQYF. Based on the CDR3 plus reference TRBV29-1 and TRBJ2-5, the full variable domain is SAVISQKPSRDICQRGTSLTIQCQVDSQVTMMFWYRQQPGQSLTLIATANQGSEATYESGFVIDKFPISRPNLTFSTLTVSNMSPEDSSIYLCSGGATPETQYFGPGTRLLVL.